The 27 T cell receptor beta chains presented below share a single source sample, sequenced in a study of blood T cells in healthy people across ages. The second PCR ran 7 to 11 cycles with a sample-barcoded 5' primer and J-beta primers. TCRdb recomputed calls from the 5' RACE reads with MiXCR, one row per CDR3 protein. Counted here are some 1.8 million distinct CDR3 sequences, approximately 40% occurring once; the ten biggest clones make up around 23%. The sequenced material came from blood. The source is a human donor in good health.

This clonotype was counted a few times. The genes are TRBV6-1 and TRBJ2-5; D is perhaps TRBD1 (6 bases). Germline CDR1 reads MNHNS; CDR2 reads SASEGT. Trimming removed 0 bases at V and 3 bases at J, with 11 bases between. CDR3 length: 15 residues. CDR3 region: CASSEAGTQEETQYF. The CDR3 nucleotides read TGTGCCAGCAGTGAAGCCGGGACACAAGAAGAGACCCAGTACTTC.

The chain combines TRBV12-3 or TRBV12-4 with TRBJ1-2, with D hard to call. This CDR3 has 15 amino acids. V was pared by 6 bases and J by 4 bases, with 18 bases between. CDR3 sequence reads: CASSLREQGSYGYTF. The CDR3 region has the DNA TGTGCCAGCAGCCTAAGGGAACAAGGGAGCTATGGCTACACCTTC.

This clonotype was found a few times. J is TRBJ2-7 and V is TRBV7-2; unclear D gene. V was cut by 1 base and J by 0 bases, with 7 bases left in between. The CDR3 extends over 14 amino acids. Looked up from germline, CDR1 is SGHTA and CDR2 is FQGNSA. Written as DNA, the CDR3 is TGTGCCAGCAGCTTAGACCTCGACTCCTACGAGCAGTACTTC. As protein: CASSLDLDSYEQYF.

The chain recombines TRBV20-1 with TRBJ2-1, with D uncertain. With 6 bases removed from V and 6 bases from J, the gap between germline ends came to 15 bases. CDR1 is DFQATT, CDR2 SNEGSKA, per germline (reference sequence). The CDR3 covers 13 residues. The CDR3 spells CSAPVGYGNEQFF. The DNA for the CDR3 is TGCAGTGCCCCGGTTGGGTACGGCAATGAGCAGTTCTTC.

The table lists this clonotype with many counts. The V call is TRBV29-1, the J call TRBJ2-3, with 11 bases identical to TRBD1. V shed 3 bases and J 4 bases; nucleotides not matched to a gene: 3. Germline V CDR1 and CDR2: SQVTM, ANQGSEA. This CDR3 contains 14 residues. CDR3 sequence: CSVEDRGQPDTQYF. The CDR3 nucleotides are TGCAGCGTTGAGGACAGGGGGCAGCCAGATACGCAGTATTTT.

This clonotype was recorded a few times. This rearrangement joins TRBV7-6 to TRBJ1-1, with D maybe TRBD1 (6 bases). This CDR3 spans 12 amino acids. V lost 3 bases and J lost 10, with 12 bases in between. Germline V gives CDR1 SGHVS, CDR2 FNYEAQ. The CDR3 sequence is CASSFPGDAAFF. CDR3 in DNA: TGTGCCAGCAGCTTCCCAGGGGATGCAGCTTTCTTT.

The chain recombines TRBV11-1 with TRBJ2-3, with 10 bases that match TRBD2. The CDR3 contains 15 residues. Trimming took 5 bases from V and 2 from J; bases not matched to a gene: 4. Germline V CDR1 and CDR2: SGHAT, FQDESV (reference sequence). DNA for the CDR3: TGTGCCAGCAGCCAACTAGCGGGGCACACAGATACGCAGTATTTT. Translation: CASSQLAGHTDTQYF. Supplemented by reference TRBV11-1 and TRBJ2-3, the full variable domain reads EAEVAQSPRYKITEKSQAVAFWCDPISGHATLYWYRQILGQGPELLVQFQDESVVDDSQLPKDRFSAERLKGVDSTLKIQPAELGDSAMYLCASSQLAGHTDTQYFGPGTRLTVL.

This clonotype has a single count. The chain combines TRBV29-1 with TRBJ2-4, with 8 bases aligning to TRBD1. TRBJ2-5 explains the end of the DNA better; the J call may be wrong. This CDR3 contains 19 residues. Germline CDR1 is SQVTM and CDR2 is ANQGSEA. The CDR3 sequence is CSGSQPENTGTGPYETQYF. CDR3 coding DNA: TGCAGCGGCTCCCAACCCGAGAATACCGGGACAGGACCGTACGAGACCCAGTACTTC.

This chain joins TRBV10-3 and TRBJ2-7; D is ambiguous. V was cut by 9 bases and J by 0 bases, with 9 bases left in between. The CDR3 totals 12 residues. Germline CDR1 ENHRY, CDR2 SYGVKD. The CDR3 spells CAILSASYEQYF. Written as DNA, the CDR3 is TGTGCCATTCTGTCTGCCTCCTACGAGCAGTACTTC.

The CDR3 loop reads CASKTGNQPQHF. The CDR3, as DNA: TGTGCCAGCAAAACGGGTAATCAGCCCCAGCATTTT. This chain links TRBV6-5 with TRBJ1-5; D call uncertain. The CDR3 has 12 residues. V was cut by 7 bases and J by 4 bases, with 8 bases left in between. The germline CDR1 and CDR2 sequences are MNHEY and SVGAGI.

The chain carries TRBV7-6 and TRBJ2-1, with 7 bases that match TRBD2. With 0 bases clipped from V and 1 base from J, the junction kept 9 bases outside the gene matches. CDR1 and CDR2 (germline): SGHVS, FNYEAQ. The CDR3 extends over 18 amino acids. The CDR3 spells CASSLAFPPGGSYNEQFF. The CDR3 DNA is TGTGCCAGCAGCTTAGCCTTCCCGCCGGGGGGATCCTACAATGAGCAGTTCTTC.

Only one count was recorded for this clonotype. Its ends do not fully match the called genes, so a read error is possible. CDR3 region: CSARDRRQGIYNGQFF. The CDR3 DNA is TGCAGTGCTAGAGATCGTCGACAGGGGATTTACAATGGGCAGTTCTTC. The chain uses TRBV20-1 and TRBJ2-1; 8 bases map to TRBD1. This CDR3 has 16 residues. Germline V gene lookup returns CDR1 DFQATT and CDR2 SNEGSKA (reference sequence).

J is TRBJ2-7 and V is TRBV5-1; possibly TRBD2 for D (5 bases). V dropped 4 bases and J dropped 0 bases, with 11 bases sitting between them. The CDR3 covers 14 residues. Germline-derived CDR1 and CDR2 are SGHRS and YFSETQ. CDR3 in amino acids: CASSKDWSSYEQYF. The CDR3 DNA reads TGCGCCAGCAGCAAGGACTGGAGCTCCTACGAGCAGTACTTC.

This chain connects TRBV7-8 to TRBJ2-5; 7 nucleotides align to TRBD1. The J call may be mistaken, given a closer DNA end match to TRBJ2-7. This CDR3 has 15 amino acids. Looked up from germline, CDR1 is SGHVS and CDR2 is FQNEAQ. In DNA, the CDR3 is TGTGCCAGCAGCCCCGGACAGGTCTCAGACAACGAGCAGTACTTC. This gives the protein CASSPGQVSDNEQYF.

The J gene is TRBJ2-1, the V gene TRBV29-1; D not certain. The J call may be faulty, since TRBJ2-7 better matches the DNA end. CDR1 is SQVTM, CDR2 ANQGSEA, per germline. CDR3 size: 13 residues. Here the CDR3 reads CSVVPSGFYEQYF. The CDR3 DNA sequence: TGCAGCGTTGTTCCTTCAGGATTCTACGAGCAGTACTTC.

This clonotype has more than one count but fewer than ten. The J gene is TRBJ2-5, the V gene TRBV12-3 or TRBV12-4; no reliable D call. CDR3 length equals 14 residues. V was clipped by 0 bases and J by 5 bases, with 10 bases between them. Here the CDR3 DNA reads TGTGCCAGCAGTTTAGCGCGTAGTTACGAGACCCAGTACTTC. It encodes CASSLARSYETQYF.

The genes are TRBV20-1 and TRBJ2-1, with 12 bases that match TRBD2. Per germline, CDR1 DFQATT and CDR2 SNEGSKA (reference sequence). This CDR3 region has 16 residues. The trim removed 0 bases at V and 10 bases at J, leaving 10 bases unmatched. The DNA of the CDR3 is TGCAGTGCTAGAGACGGAGGACTAGCGGGGAGGCAGGAGCAGTTCTTC. Translating gives CSARDGGLAGRQEQFF.

This clonotype was observed at least ten times. The chain has TRBV5-5 and TRBJ2-1; unclear D gene. Germline assignment: CDR1 SGHKS and CDR2 YYEKEE (reference sequence). V dropped 3 bases and J dropped 0 bases, with 10 bases sitting between them. The length of the CDR3 is 15 residues. In DNA, the CDR3 is TGTGCCAGCAGCTACGACCTCTCCTCCTACAATGAGCAGTTCTTC. Amino acids: CASSYDLSSYNEQFF.

This clonotype appeared a few times. The chain combines TRBV11-1 with TRBJ2-1; possibly TRBD2 for D (6 bases). The CDR3 runs 16 residues. Germline V gene lookup returns CDR1 SGHAT and CDR2 FQDESV (reference sequence). With 1 base removed from V and 6 bases from J, the gap between germline ends came to 16 bases. The CDR3 coding sequence is TGTGCCAGCAGCTTAGTGGCGGCAGGAGGGTCCAATGAGCAGTTCTTC. Translating it yields CASSLVAAGGSNEQFF.

This clonotype was recorded a few times. The rearrangement uses TRBV20-1 and TRBJ2-3; 8 bases fit TRBD2. Looked up from germline, CDR1 is DFQATT and CDR2 is SNEGSKA (reference sequence). This CDR3 comprises 16 residues. Germline trimming cut 4 bases from V and 3 bases from J; bases unmatched to any gene: 12. DNA of the CDR3: TGCAGTGCTACCACTGGACTAGCTGGCACGACAGATACGCAGTATTTT. The encoded protein is CSATTGLAGTTDTQYF.

This rearrangement joins TRBV7-9 to TRBJ1-2; weak D call: TRBD1 (5 bases). The germline V and J ends were trimmed by 4 bases and 8 bases, with 17 bases remaining between them. Germline values: CDR1 SEHNR, CDR2 FQNEAQ (reference sequence). The CDR3 is made up of 14 amino acids. CDR3 bases: TGTGCCAGCAGCTGGGGACTCGCTGCGCGCGGCTACACCTTC. It translates to CASSWGLAARGYTF.

This clonotype was observed a few times. Here the CDR3 reads CSVGLSMNTEAFF. CDR3 DNA: TGCAGTGTCGGACTTTCTATGAACACTGAAGCTTTCTTT. The V call is TRBV29-1, the J call TRBJ1-1; no clear D. The length of the CDR3 is 13 residues. The germline gives CDR1 SQVTM, CDR2 ANQGSEA.

This clonotype appeared many times. This chain connects TRBV29-1 to TRBJ1-2, with D uncertain. V lost 0 bases, J lost 5 bases, and 4 bases lay in between. The germline gives CDR1 SQVTM, CDR2 ANQGSEA. This CDR3 region has 11 residues. CDR3 nucleotides: TGCAGCGTTGAAGAGACTTATGGCTACACCTTC. Translating it yields CSVEETYGYTF.

The chain uses TRBV7-2 and TRBJ2-7, with 9 bases matching TRBD1. The germline gives CDR1 SGHTA, CDR2 FQGNSA. With 5 bases clipped from V and 5 bases from J, the junction kept 16 bases outside the gene matches. The CDR3 consists of 17 residues. The CDR3 spells CASSTSGADRGGHEQYF. The CDR3 coding sequence is TGTGCCAGCAGCACCTCCGGAGCGGACAGGGGTGGCCACGAGCAGTACTTC.

This clonotype was seen once. V is TRBV28 and J is TRBJ1-2; maybe TRBD1 (6 bases). Germline-derived CDR1 and CDR2 are MDHEN and SYDVKM. V was shortened by 6 bases and J by 7 bases, with 12 bases between the two germline ends. This CDR3 is 12 amino acids long. CDR3 nucleotide sequence: TGTGCCAGCAGATCAGGGGAGTTTGGCTACACCTTC. It is translated as CASRSGEFGYTF.

J is TRBJ2-1 and V is TRBV7-2; D not resolved. CDR1 and CDR2 from the germline V gene are SGHTA and FQGNSA. With 6 bases removed from V and 10 bases from J, the gap between germline ends came to 10 bases. The CDR3 spans 11 residues. The CDR3 is CASSSPQEQFF. The CDR3 coding sequence is TGTGCCAGCAGTTCCCCTCAAGAGCAGTTCTTC.

To note about this clonotype: The junction differs from germline at one of its ends, possibly a read error. This sequence joins TRBV12-3 or TRBV12-4 and TRBJ1-5; no clear D gene. This CDR3 region has 16 residues. The CDR3 spells CASSLAGKDFNQPQHF. CDR3 DNA sequence: TGTGCCAGCAGTTTAGCTGGAAAAGACTTCAATCAGCCTCAGCATTTT.